This TCR beta chain was captured in a study of glioma-infiltrating T cells after dendritic cell vaccination. Germline CDR1 and CDR2: LNHDA and SQIVND (reference sequence). J was trimmed by 8 bases and V by 8 bases; bases with no gene match: 12. The CDR3 extends over 14 amino acids. Clones were read by immunoSEQ multiplex PCR, and TCRdb kept only the in-frame ones, dropping some. This table has around 62,000 clones, 82% appearing once. The sample in question was blood, obtained before dendritic cell vaccination. The origin of this receptor is a human donor with glioblastoma. The rearrangement uses TRBV19 and TRBJ2-1, with 7 bases lining up with TRBD1. CDR3 DNA: TGTGCCAGTTCGGCGGCAGGGGGTGCGCATGAGCAGTTCTTC. Protein product: CASSAAGGAHEQFF.